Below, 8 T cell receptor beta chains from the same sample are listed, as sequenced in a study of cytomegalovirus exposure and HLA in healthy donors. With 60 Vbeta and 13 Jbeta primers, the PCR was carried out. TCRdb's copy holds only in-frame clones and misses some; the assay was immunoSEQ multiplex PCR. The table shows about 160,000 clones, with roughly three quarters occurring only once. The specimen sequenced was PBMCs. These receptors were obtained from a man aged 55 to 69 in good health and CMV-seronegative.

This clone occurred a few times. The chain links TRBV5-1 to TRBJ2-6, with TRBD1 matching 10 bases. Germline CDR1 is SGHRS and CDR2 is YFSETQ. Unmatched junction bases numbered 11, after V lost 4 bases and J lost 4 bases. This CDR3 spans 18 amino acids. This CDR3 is CASSLARTGGDGANVLTF. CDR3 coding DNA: TGCGCCAGCAGCCTGGCTAGGACAGGGGGAGACGGGGCCAACGTCCTGACTTTC.

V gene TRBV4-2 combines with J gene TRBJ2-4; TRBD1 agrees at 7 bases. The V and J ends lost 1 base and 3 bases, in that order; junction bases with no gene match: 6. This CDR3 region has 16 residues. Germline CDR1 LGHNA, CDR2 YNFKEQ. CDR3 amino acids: CASSQGVGQLKNIQYF. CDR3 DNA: TGTGCCAGCAGCCAAGGGGTGGGACAGCTCAAAAACATTCAGTACTTC.

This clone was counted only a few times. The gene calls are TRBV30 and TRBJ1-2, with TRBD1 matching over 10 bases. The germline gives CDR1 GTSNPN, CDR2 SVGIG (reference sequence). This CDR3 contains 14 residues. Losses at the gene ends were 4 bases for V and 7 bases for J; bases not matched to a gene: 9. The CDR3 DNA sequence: TGTGCCTGGAATTCCGGGACAGGGGAAGGTGGCTACACCTTC. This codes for CAWNSGTGEGGYTF.

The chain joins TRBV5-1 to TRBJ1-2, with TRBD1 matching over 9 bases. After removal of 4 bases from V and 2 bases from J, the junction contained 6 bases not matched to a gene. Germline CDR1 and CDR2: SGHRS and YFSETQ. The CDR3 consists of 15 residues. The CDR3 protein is CASSPRGQGNYGYTF. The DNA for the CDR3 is TGCGCCAGCAGCCCCAGGGGACAGGGCAACTATGGCTACACCTTC. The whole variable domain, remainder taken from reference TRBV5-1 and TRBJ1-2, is KAGVTQTPRYLIKTRGQQVTLSCSPISGHRSVSWYQQTPGQGLQFLFEYFSETQRNKGNFPGRFSGRQFSNSRSEMNVSTLELGDSALYLCASSPRGQGNYGYTFGSGTRLTVV.

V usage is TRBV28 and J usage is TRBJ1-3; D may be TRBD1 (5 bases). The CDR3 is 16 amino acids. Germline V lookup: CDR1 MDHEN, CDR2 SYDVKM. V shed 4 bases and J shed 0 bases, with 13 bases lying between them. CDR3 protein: CASSSPTGSSGNTIYF. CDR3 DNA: TGTGCCAGCAGTTCGCCCACAGGCTCCTCTGGAAACACCATATATTTT.

CDR3 DNA sequence: TGTGCCAGCAGGCCTAGCGGGAATTACGAGCAGTACTTC. Its translation is CASRPSGNYEQYF. The chain recombines TRBV11-2 with TRBJ2-7; 9 nucleotides agree with TRBD2. J lost 4 bases, V lost 6 bases, and 4 bases had no gene match. The CDR3 covers 13 residues. The germline V gene encodes CDR1 SGHAT and CDR2 FQNNGV.

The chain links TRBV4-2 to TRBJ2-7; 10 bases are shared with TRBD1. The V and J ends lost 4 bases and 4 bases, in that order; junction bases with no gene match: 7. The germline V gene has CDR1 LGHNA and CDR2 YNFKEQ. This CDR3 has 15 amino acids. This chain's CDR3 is CASSPDRGLEYEQYF. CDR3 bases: TGTGCCAGCAGCCCAGACAGGGGGCTGGAATACGAGCAGTACTTC.

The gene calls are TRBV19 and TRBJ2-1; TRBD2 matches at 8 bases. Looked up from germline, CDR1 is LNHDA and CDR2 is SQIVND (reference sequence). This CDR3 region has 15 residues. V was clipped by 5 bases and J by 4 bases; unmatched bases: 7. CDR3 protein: CASSDSGGNYNEQFF. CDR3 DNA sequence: TGTGCCAGTAGTGACTCGGGAGGGAATTACAATGAGCAGTTCTTC.